This T cell receptor beta chain was identified during a study of T cells after yellow fever vaccination. This clonotype was counted between two and nine times. TCRdb reprocessed the 5' RACE reads via MiXCR and lists one record per CDR3 protein. The table lists some 300,000 distinct CDR3 sequences, around 10% of them singletons. This clonotype was obtained from a young man who received the YFV17D yellow fever vaccine. The material was CD4+ T cells sorted from PBMCs, obtained 5 days after the yellow fever booster vaccination.

CDR3: CASSAWGRGGSYNEQFF. The CDR3 coding sequence is TGTGCCAGTAGTGCTTGGGGTCGAGGGGGCTCCTACAATGAGCAGTTCTTC. The chain recombines TRBV19 with TRBJ2-1; a possible D gene is TRBD1 (6 bases). The germline gives CDR1 LNHDA, CDR2 SQIVND (reference sequence). This CDR3 is 17 amino acids long. V was clipped by 5 bases and J by 0 bases, with 17 bases between them. Drawing the rest from reference TRBV19 and TRBJ2-1, the complete variable domain is DGGITQSPKYLFRKEGQNVTLSCEQNLNHDAMYWYRQDPGQGLRLIYYSQIVNDFQKGDIAEGYSVSREKKESFPLTVTSAQKNPTAFYLCASSAWGRGGSYNEQFFGPGTRLTVL.